This T cell receptor beta chain is from a study of CD8+ T cells in alopecia areata. About the research overall: Oral tofacitinib (5 to 10 mg twice daily) was administered to treated patients.

Sequencing used cDNA as its template, made by extracting RNA and reverse transcribing it. Using immunoSEQ multiplex PCR, the repertoire was profiled, and TCRdb retains in-frame clones only, with some absent. The data show about 180,000 clones, about 63% seen once. About this clone itself: The antigen remains undetermined.

With 0 bases removed from V and 4 bases from J, the gap between germline ends came to 10 bases. CDR1 and CDR2 from the germline V gene are MNHEY and SVGAGI. The CDR3 is 15 residues long. Regarding the study as a whole: Sequences from scalp samples also cover resident alphabeta T cells of normal skin.

The J gene is TRBJ2-1, the V gene TRBV6-5; possible D gene TRBD2, 6 bases. The sample here was CD4+ T cells sorted from blood, taken at week 0. The receptor comes from a human donor with alopecia areata. CDR3 loop: CASSYSSGRYNEQFF. As DNA, the CDR3 is TGTGCCAGCAGTTACTCATCTGGGAGGTACAATGAGCAGTTCTTC.